Below are 21 T cell receptor beta chains sequenced from a single sample in a study of cytomegalovirus exposure and HLA in healthy donors. Only in-frame clones appear in the TCRdb table, and some are missing; sequencing was by immunoSEQ multiplex PCR. This sample has 140,000 or so clones, with 80% to 95% found just once. Sequencing was performed on PBMCs. The receptors shown here come from a man younger than 35 in good health and CMV-seronegative.

This chain connects TRBV10-3 to TRBJ2-7; D remains unclear. The germline V gene encodes CDR1 ENHRY and CDR2 SYGVKD. Deletions cut 4 bases from V and 4 bases from J, with 8 bases between. There are 12 residues in the CDR3. CDR3 sequence reads: CAISVASYEQYF. CDR3 nucleotides: TGTGCCATCAGTGTCGCGAGTTACGAGCAGTACTTC.

This chain links TRBV12-5 with TRBJ2-5, with 7 bases matching TRBD2. From germline, CDR1 is LGHNT and CDR2 FRNRAP. The CDR3 spans 14 residues. The V and J ends lost 1 base and 3 bases, in that order; junction bases with no gene match: 2. This CDR3 is CASGLGLAEETQYF. CDR3 sequence (DNA): TGTGCTAGTGGTTTGGGGCTAGCGGAAGAGACCCAGTACTTC.

The chain is built from TRBV7-6 and TRBJ2-1; a possible D gene is TRBD2 (6 bases). The CDR3 extends over 14 amino acids. V lost 4 bases, J lost 8 bases, and 15 bases lay in between. The germline CDR1 and CDR2 sequences are SGHVS and FNYEAQ. CDR3 amino acids: CASSSSRRADEQFF. The CDR3 DNA is TGTGCCAGCAGCTCCTCCCGGAGGGCGGATGAGCAGTTCTTC.

This clone appeared once. V usage is TRBV4-2 and J usage is TRBJ1-4; no clear D. This CDR3 is built from 16 residues. Germline-derived CDR1 and CDR2 are LGHNA and YNFKEQ. Trimming stripped 0 bases from V and 5 bases from J, with 13 bases between. In DNA form, the CDR3 reads TGTGCCAGCAGCCAAGAAGGAGCGGGTACCAATGAAAAACTGTTTTTT. This encodes CASSQEGAGTNEKLFF.

This clone is a singleton in its sample. The chain has TRBV5-1 and TRBJ1-2, with D unclear. This CDR3 comprises 13 residues. Trimming stripped 0 bases from V and 8 bases from J, with 11 bases between. The V gene's germline CDR1 is SGHRS and CDR2 YFSETQ. Here the CDR3 DNA reads TGCGCCAGCAGCTTGGACTCGGGGTGGGGCTACACCTTC. This translates into CASSLDSGWGYTF.

The genes are TRBV5-1 and TRBJ1-4, with a possible D match to TRBD1 (6 bases). The V gene lost 5 bases and the J gene lost 8 bases, with 19 bases spanning the gap. The CDR3 is 15 amino acids. Germline values: CDR1 SGHRS, CDR2 YFSETQ. This CDR3 reads CASRVNPGEGEKLFF. The CDR3 DNA reads TGCGCCAGCAGGGTGAATCCAGGGGAGGGGGAAAAACTGTTTTTT.

This sequence joins TRBV12-5 and TRBJ2-7, with 7 bases that match TRBD1. The length of the CDR3 is 14 residues. V was pared by 6 bases and J by 1 base, with 6 bases of the junction left unmatched. Germline CDR1 is LGHNT and CDR2 is FRNRAP. This CDR3 is CASGSSDRSYEQYV. DNA for the CDR3: TGTGCTAGTGGATCCTCGGACAGGTCCTACGAGCAGTACGTC.

V gene TRBV11-2 combines with J gene TRBJ1-4, with a tentative D call TRBD1 (5 bases). Trimming removed 0 bases at V and 4 bases at J, with 12 bases between. The CDR3 spans 16 residues. Germline V gene data show CDR1 as SGHAT and CDR2 as FQNNGV. CDR3 bases: TGTGCCAGCAGCTTAGAAGATTGGGGCCTTAATGAAAAACTGTTTTTT. The encoded protein is CASSLEDWGLNEKLFF.

This chain uses TRBV13 with TRBJ1-4, with D possibly matching TRBD1 (5 bases). This CDR3 has 16 amino acids. Per germline, CDR1 PRHDT and CDR2 FYEKMQ (reference sequence). V lost 5 bases and J 8 bases, leaving 21 bases between the germline ends. The CDR3 here is CASSPTPDSIREKLFF. The CDR3 nucleotides are TGTGCCAGCAGCCCCACCCCCGACAGTATAAGGGAAAAACTGTTTTTT.

J is TRBJ1-2 and V is TRBV27; 7 nucleotides match TRBD1. J was trimmed by 4 bases and V by 6 bases; bases with no gene match: 11. This CDR3 spans 15 amino acids. Germline V gene data show CDR1 as MNHEY and CDR2 as SMNVEV (reference sequence). DNA of the CDR3: TGTGCCAGCAGCAGCGCAGGGGGTTCGGTCTATGGCTACACCTTC. Protein sequence: CASSSAGGSVYGYTF.

The CDR3 sequence: CASSPDREQPQHF. The CDR3 nucleotides read TGTGCCAGCAGCCCCGACAGGGAACAGCCCCAGCATTTT. The rearrangement joins TRBV7-2 to TRBJ1-5; 7 bases are shared with TRBD1. The germline gives CDR1 SGHTA, CDR2 FQGNSA. Trimming removed 5 bases from V and 7 bases from J; junction bases left unmatched: 5. The CDR3 consists of 13 residues.

The gene calls are TRBV6-5 and TRBJ1-2; TRBD1 matches 9 bases. With V trimmed by 7 bases and J by 6 bases, 9 bases remained unmatched. Germline V gene sequence: CDR1 MNHEY, CDR2 SVGAGI. The CDR3 is made up of 14 amino acids. This CDR3 is CASTQTGGGDGYTF. Here the CDR3 DNA reads TGTGCCAGCACCCAAACAGGGGGCGGTGATGGCTACACCTTC.

The CDR3 sequence is CASSPSGLAGGSATQYF. The CDR3 coding sequence is TGTGCCAGCAGTCCCTCGGGACTAGCGGGGGGGTCAGCGACCCAGTACTTC. The gene calls are TRBV27 and TRBJ2-5; 16 bases are a match to TRBD2. The CDR3 has 17 amino acids. Germline V gives CDR1 MNHEY, CDR2 SMNVEV (reference sequence). V lost 5 bases, J lost 7 bases, and 10 bases stayed unmatched.

This chain links TRBV2 with TRBJ2-5; 10 bases match TRBD2. This CDR3 has 15 amino acids. Trimming at V came to 4 bases and at J to 4 bases, leaving 6 bases not matched to a gene. Germline V gene data show CDR1 as SNHLY and CDR2 as FYNNEI. Here the CDR3 DNA reads TGTGCCAGCAGTGCCTTTGTAGCGGGGGGAGAGACCCAGTACTTC. Encoded protein: CASSAFVAGGETQYF.

The chain is built from TRBV5-1 and TRBJ2-1; D is unresolved. V shed 2 bases and J shed 8 bases, with 11 bases lying between them. The CDR3 covers 13 residues. Germline V gene sequence: CDR1 SGHRS, CDR2 YFSETQ. This CDR3 reads CASSLPGADEQFF. In DNA, the CDR3 is TGCGCCAGCAGCTTACCAGGCGCCGATGAGCAGTTCTTC.

A few counts support this clone. This chain links TRBV4-1 with TRBJ2-7; D unresolved. Trimming stripped 1 base from V and 3 bases from J, with 10 bases between. CDR1 MGHRA and CDR2 YSYEKL come from the germline V gene. This CDR3 comprises 14 residues. CDR3 nucleotide sequence: TGCGCCAGCAGCCAAGGGGCCTCGAGCTACGAGCAGTACTTC. This codes for CASSQGASSYEQYF.

The J gene is TRBJ1-5, the V gene TRBV7-2; perhaps TRBD1 as D (6 bases). CDR3 length: 17 residues. Germline assignment: CDR1 SGHTA and CDR2 FQGNSA. Trimming removed 5 bases at V and 2 bases at J, with 19 bases between. The CDR3 here is CASSEDRALRGNQPQHF. Here the CDR3 DNA reads TGTGCCAGCAGCGAGGACAGAGCCCTGCGCGGCAATCAGCCCCAGCATTTT.

The chain recombines TRBV19 with TRBJ1-4; D may be TRBD1 (6 bases). Looked up from germline, CDR1 is LNHDA and CDR2 is SQIVND (reference sequence). This CDR3 contains 16 residues. Trimming removed 3 bases at V and 7 bases at J, with 18 bases between. Here the CDR3 reads CASSMEDRFLSEKLFF. The CDR3 region has the DNA TGTGCCAGTAGTATGGAAGACAGGTTCTTGAGTGAAAAACTGTTTTTT.

The J gene is TRBJ2-5, the V gene TRBV30; 9 bases match TRBD2. This CDR3 region has 15 residues. V was clipped by 4 bases and J by 10 bases; unmatched bases: 16. CDR1 is GTSNPN, CDR2 SVGIG, per germline (reference sequence). The CDR3 protein is CAWKPSGETGENQYF. The DNA of the CDR3 is TGTGCCTGGAAACCTAGCGGGGAAACAGGAGAAAACCAGTACTTC.

The chain is built from TRBV6-5 and TRBJ1-3; D is possibly TRBD1 (6 bases). The V and J ends lost 2 bases and 4 bases respectively, with 9 bases between them. The CDR3 is made up of 14 amino acids. CDR1 and CDR2 (germline): MNHEY, SVGAGI. This chain's CDR3 is CASSYAGAGNTIYF. The CDR3, as DNA: TGTGCCAGCAGTTACGCAGGGGCCGGAAACACCATATATTTT.

This chain joins TRBV10-3 and TRBJ2-3; 8 positions agree with TRBD2. Per germline, CDR1 ENHRY and CDR2 SYGVKD. Germline trimming cut 7 bases from V and 5 bases from J; bases unmatched to any gene: 11. This CDR3 is built from 15 residues. The CDR3: CAITTGLGVRDTQYF. The CDR3 bases are TGTGCCATCACGACGGGACTAGGGGTTAGAGATACGCAGTATTTT.